This T cell receptor (beta chain) was identified in a study of CD8+ T cells in alopecia areata. Study in general: Tofacitinib dosing lasted 6 to 18 months, which was then followed by 6 months off drug.

Treatment described: oral pan-JAK inhibitor, 5-10 mg twice daily. Those with alopecia areata gave lesional scalp punch biopsies and peripheral blood. Details on this clone: Its antigen is not known.

Broader study findings: Tofacitinib significantly reduced both scalp clonality and expanded CD8+ clones among the top 100. Greater clonality was observed in lesional scalp samples, especially alopecia totalis/universalis, versus normal scalp.

The germline V and J ends were trimmed by 6 bases and 4 bases, with 22 bases remaining between them. CDR1 SQVTM and CDR2 ANQGSEA come from the germline V gene. The CDR3 extends over 16 amino acids. The sequencing template was cDNA reverse transcribed from extracted RNA. Using immunoSEQ multiplex PCR, the repertoire was profiled, and TCRdb retains in-frame clones only, with some absent. Of under 250,000 clones detected, under 70% appear once; the ten largest clones hold 0.95% to 1.5%. Material: CD4+ T cells sorted from blood, obtained between weeks 43 and 45, from a patient treated with tofacitinib. This clonotype originated in a human donor with alopecia areata. V gene TRBV29-1 combines with J gene TRBJ2-1; maybe TRBD2 (6 bases). CDR3 coding DNA: TGCAGCGTCCGCCTCCCGCGGGGTCAGTCTTACAATGAGCAGTTCTTC. Its translation is CSVRLPRGQSYNEQFF.